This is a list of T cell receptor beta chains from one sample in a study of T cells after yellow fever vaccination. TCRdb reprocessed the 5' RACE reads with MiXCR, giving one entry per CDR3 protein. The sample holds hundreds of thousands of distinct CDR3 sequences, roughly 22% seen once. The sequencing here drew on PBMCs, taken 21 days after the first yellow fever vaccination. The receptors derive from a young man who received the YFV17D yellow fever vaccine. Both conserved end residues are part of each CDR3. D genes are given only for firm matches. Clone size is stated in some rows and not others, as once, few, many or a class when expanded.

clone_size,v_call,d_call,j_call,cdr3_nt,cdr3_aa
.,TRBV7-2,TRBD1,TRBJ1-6,TGTGCCAGCAGCTTAGTTGACAGGGGTCGACCCCTCCACTTT,CASSLVDRGRPLHF
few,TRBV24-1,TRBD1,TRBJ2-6,TGTGCCACCAGTGTTGACAGGGAAGTTCTATCAGCCAACGTCCTGACTTTC,CATSVDREVLSANVLTF
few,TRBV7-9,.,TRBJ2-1,TGTGCCAGCAGCTTATACACTCTTGCCAATGAGCAGTTCTTC,CASSLYTLANEQFF
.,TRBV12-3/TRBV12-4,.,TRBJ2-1,TGTGCCAGCAGACTGGGACTACAGGGGAGAGGTGAGCAGTTCTTC,CASRLGLQGRGEQFF
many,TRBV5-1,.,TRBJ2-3,TGCGCCAGCAGCTTTGTGGGGACAACTAGCACAGATACGCAGTATTTT,CASSFVGTTSTDTQYF
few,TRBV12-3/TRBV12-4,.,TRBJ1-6,TGTGCCAGCAGGCAAGGACAGAATAATTCACCCCTCCACTTT,CASRQGQNNSPLHF
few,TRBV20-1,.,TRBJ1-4,TGCAGTGCCCCGGCTCCGGGCCAAGGCAAACTGTTTTTT,CSAPAPGQGKLFF
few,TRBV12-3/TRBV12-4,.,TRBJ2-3,TGTGCCAACGACACGCTTGATACGCAGTATTTT,CANDTLDTQYF
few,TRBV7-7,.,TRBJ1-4,TGTGCTAGCAGCCCCCTGGAAAGAGAAAAACTGTTTTTT,CASSPLEREKLFF
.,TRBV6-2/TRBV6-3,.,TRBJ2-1,TGTGCCAGCAGTTACCCCCAGGATGAGCAGTTCTTC,CASSYPQDEQFF
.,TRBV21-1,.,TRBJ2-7,TGTGCCAGCAGCAAAGATCCTGGGGACAGGGGGTATTACGAGCAGTACTTC,CASSKDPGDRGYYEQYF
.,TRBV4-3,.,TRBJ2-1,TGCGCCAGCAGCCACGAGCCCGGGGTAGTATACAATGAGCAGTTCTTC,CASSHEPGVVYNEQFF
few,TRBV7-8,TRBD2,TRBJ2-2,TGTGCCAGCAGCTTAAAAGTTAGCGGGCCGCTCACCGGGGAGCTGTTTTTT,CASSLKVSGPLTGELFF
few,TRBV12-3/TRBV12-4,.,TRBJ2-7,TGTGCCAGCAGTCCCCGACACAACCCCTACGAGCAGTACTTC,CASSPRHNPYEQYF
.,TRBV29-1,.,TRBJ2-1,TGCAGCGTTGAGAGTCGGAGCTCCTACAATGAGCAGTTCTTC,CSVESRSSYNEQFF
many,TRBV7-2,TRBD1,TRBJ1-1,TGTGCCAGCAGTTCCCCAATTGGACAGGGGAAAGCTTTCTTT,CASSSPIGQGKAFF
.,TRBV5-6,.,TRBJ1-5,TGTGCCAGCAGCTTGAGGCAGGTTGACAATCAGCCCCAGCATTTT,CASSLRQVDNQPQHF
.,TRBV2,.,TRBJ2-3,TGTGCCAGCAGTGAATTTGATTCCTACACAGATACGCAGTATTTT,CASSEFDSYTDTQYF
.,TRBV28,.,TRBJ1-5,TGTGCCAGCAGTTTTGGGCAGGGGATCAAACGCAATCAGCCCCAGCATTTT,CASSFGQGIKRNQPQHF
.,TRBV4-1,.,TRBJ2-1,TGCGCCAGCAGCCCCATCGCCCCGCAGATCAATGAGCAGTTCTTC,CASSPIAPQINEQFF
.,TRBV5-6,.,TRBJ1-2,TGTGCCAGCAAACATGGAGGACAGAGCTATGGCTACACCTTC,CASKHGGQSYGYTF
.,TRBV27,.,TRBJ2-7,TGTGCCAGCAGTTGGGGGCAGGGGGAGGGAGAGCAGTACTTC,CASSWGQGEGEQYF
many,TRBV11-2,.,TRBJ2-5,TGTGCCAGCAGTATAAACCAAGAGACCCAGTACTTC,CASSINQETQYF
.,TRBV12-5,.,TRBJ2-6,TGTGCTAGTGGGTCGACTCCCCGAGGGTCTGGGGCCAACGTCCTGACTTTC,CASGSTPRGSGANVLTF
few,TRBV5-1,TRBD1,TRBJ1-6,TGCGCCAGCAGCTCGACAGGGGTCAGACCCTATAATTCACCCCTCCACTTT,CASSSTGVRPYNSPLHF
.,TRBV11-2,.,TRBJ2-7,TGTGCCAGCAGCCCAGGGGCACGTGACTACGAGCAGTACTTC,CASSPGARDYEQYF
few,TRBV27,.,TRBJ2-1,TGTGCCAGCAGGGAGACGGGACATGAGCAGTTCTTC,CASRETGHEQFF
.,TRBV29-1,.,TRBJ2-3,TGCAGCGGGGGACAAATCACAGATACGCAGTATTTT,CSGGQITDTQYF
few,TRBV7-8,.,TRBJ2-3,TGTGCCAGCAGCTCAAGGCTGGGTGCAGGGGGGAACACAGATACGCAGTATTTT,CASSSRLGAGGNTDTQYF
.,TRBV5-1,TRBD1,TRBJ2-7,TGCGCCAGCACCGACAGGGGAAATCCCTACGAGCAGTACTTC,CASTDRGNPYEQYF
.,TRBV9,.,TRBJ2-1,TGTGCCAGCAGCGAACAGAATTACAATGAGCAGTTCTTC,CASSEQNYNEQFF
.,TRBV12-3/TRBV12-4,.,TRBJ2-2,TGTGCCAGCAGTATAGGGCAGATGCAAGCCGGGGAGCTGTTTTTT,CASSIGQMQAGELFF
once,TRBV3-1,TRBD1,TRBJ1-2,TGTGCCAGCAGTGATGGACAGGGAAGCGGCTACACCTTC,CASSDGQGSGYTF
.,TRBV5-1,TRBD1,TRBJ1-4,TGCGCCAGCAGCTCGGGACAGGATAATGAAAAACTGTTTTTT,CASSSGQDNEKLFF
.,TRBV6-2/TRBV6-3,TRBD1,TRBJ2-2,TGTGCCAGCAGTTTACAGGGGGCTGGCGGGGAGCTGTTTTTT,CASSLQGAGGELFF
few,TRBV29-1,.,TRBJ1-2,TGCAGCGTTGCACCGACCTTAGCGACAGCTAACTATGGCTACACCTTC,CSVAPTLATANYGYTF
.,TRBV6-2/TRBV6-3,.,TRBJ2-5,TGTGCCAGCACCCAGTTGCCCCCAGAGACCCAGTACTTC,CASTQLPPETQYF
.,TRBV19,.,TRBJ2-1,TGTGCCAGTAGTATAGGGGACGGCCGAATCTCCTACAATGAGCAGTTCTTC,CASSIGDGRISYNEQFF
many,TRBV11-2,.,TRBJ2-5,TGTGCCAGCAGCAGCAGGCTAGAAGTTGAGACCCAGTACTTC,CASSSRLEVETQYF
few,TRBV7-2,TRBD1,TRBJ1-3,TGTGCCAGCAGCTGGGGGACAGGGTCTTCTGGAAACACCATATATTTT,CASSWGTGSSGNTIYF
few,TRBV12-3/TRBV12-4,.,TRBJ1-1,TGTGCCAGCAGTTTGCGAGTATCGCGCACTGAAGCTTTCTTT,CASSLRVSRTEAFF
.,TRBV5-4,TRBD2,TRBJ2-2,TGTGCCAGCAGCTTGGGAGCAGCGGGGGGTAACACCGGGGAGCTGTTTTTT,CASSLGAAGGNTGELFF
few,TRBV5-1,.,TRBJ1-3,TGCGCCAGCAGCTCGCCTGACTCTGGAAACACCATATATTTT,CASSSPDSGNTIYF
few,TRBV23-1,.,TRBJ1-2,TGCGCCAGCAGTCAATCCGGGGGGGAGGATGGCTACACCTTC,CASSQSGGEDGYTF
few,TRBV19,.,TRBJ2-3,TGTGCCAGTAGTATAGTGTCGCGAGGGGGTAGAGATACGCAGTATTTT,CASSIVSRGGRDTQYF
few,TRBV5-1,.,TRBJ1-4,TGCGCCAGCAGCTTGGCCAACAGGGTTCATGAAAAACTGTTTTTT,CASSLANRVHEKLFF
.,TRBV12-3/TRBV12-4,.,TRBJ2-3,TGTGCCAGCGCACAATCCAACACAGATACGCAGTATTTT,CASAQSNTDTQYF
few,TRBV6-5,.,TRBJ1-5,TGTGCCAGCAGTTACGGGGGTTGGCAGCCCCAGCATTTT,CASSYGGWQPQHF
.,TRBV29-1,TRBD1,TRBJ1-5,TGCAGCGTTGCCGCGACAGGGGACATAGGTCAGCCCCAGCATTTT,CSVAATGDIGQPQHF
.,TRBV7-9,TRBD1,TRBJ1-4,TGTGCCAGCAGCCCCGGGGACAGAGATGAAGAAAAACTGTTTTTT,CASSPGDRDEEKLFF
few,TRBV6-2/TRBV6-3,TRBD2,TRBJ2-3,TGTGCCGGAAGGACTAGCGGGGTGGGACCGCAGTATTTT,CAGRTSGVGPQYF
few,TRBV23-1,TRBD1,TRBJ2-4,TGCGCCAGCAGTCGGGAGCAGGGGGCTGGTGAAACCAAAAACATTCAGTACTTC,CASSREQGAGETKNIQYF
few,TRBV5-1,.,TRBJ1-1,TGCGCCAGCAGCTTGTTGTACAGCGGGAACACTGAAGCTTTCTTT,CASSLLYSGNTEAFF